The 18 T cell receptor beta chains listed next were all sequenced from one sample in a study of blood T cell repertoires in COVID-19. Sequencing was performed with immunoSEQ multiplex PCR; in TCRdb, only in-frame clones are kept and a portion is missing. Of 200,000 to 250,000 clones in the sample, nearly 85% were seen once. Sequencing was performed on peripheral blood. Receptors were obtained from a woman aged 25 to 39 with COVID-19, enrolled during active disease.

The chain has TRBV5-1 and TRBJ1-6; TRBD1 agrees at 8 bases. Looked up from germline, CDR1 is SGHRS and CDR2 is YFSETQ. Trimming at V came to 5 bases and at J to 10 bases, leaving 8 bases not matched to a gene. The CDR3 length is 14 residues. CDR3 region: CASRPTGVQSPLHF. CDR3 sequence (DNA): TGCGCCAGCAGACCGACAGGGGTACAATCACCCCTCCACTTT. The full variable domain, in which reference TRBV5-1 and TRBJ1-6 provide the parts outside the CDR3, is KAGVTQTPRYLIKTRGQQVTLSCSPISGHRSVSWYQQTPGQGLQFLFEYFSETQRNKGNFPGRFSGRQFSNSRSEMNVSTLELGDSALYLCASRPTGVQSPLHFGNGTRLTVT.

This clone occurred once. The V call is TRBV3-1 (or the pseudogene TRBV3-2), the J call TRBJ2-3; 9 positions match TRBD2. Germline loops: CDR1 LGHDT, CDR2 YNNKEL (reference sequence). V shed 0 bases, J shed 2 bases, and the junction held 6 bases outside the gene matches. This CDR3 has 17 residues. The CDR3 coding sequence is TGTGCCAGCAGCCAAGACACCAGCGGGAGGACCACAGATACGCAGTATTTT. This codes for CASSQDTSGRTTDTQYF.

The gene calls are TRBV19 and TRBJ1-1; D is possibly TRBD1 (5 bases). From germline, CDR1 is LNHDA and CDR2 SQIVND (reference sequence). Trimming stripped 0 bases from V and 0 bases from J, with 8 bases between. The CDR3 extends over 15 amino acids. The CDR3 nucleotides read TGTGCCAGTAGTATAGAAGGGGTCATGAACACTGAAGCTTTCTTT. Encoded protein: CASSIEGVMNTEAFF.

The chain joins TRBV2 to TRBJ2-4; no clear D gene. V shed 3 bases and J shed 9 bases, with 6 bases lying between them. Germline CDR1 and CDR2: SNHLY and FYNNEI. The CDR3 is 11 residues long. CDR3 DNA sequence: TGTGCCAGCAGTGACCATAGCATTCAGTACTTC. Protein: CASSDHSIQYF.

V is TRBV6-2 or TRBV6-3 and J is TRBJ1-1, with 7 bases lining up with TRBD1. Looked up from germline, CDR1 is MNHEY and CDR2 is SVGEGT. There are 15 residues in the CDR3. J gave up 5 bases and V 5 bases, and 11 bases lay outside the gene matches. The CDR3 spells CASSDARRGVTEAFF. CDR3 DNA sequence: TGTGCCAGCAGTGACGCCCGCAGGGGGGTGACTGAAGCTTTCTTT.

The CDR3 region has the DNA TGTGCCAGCAGTGTAGTTACTAACACAGGGGGTAGCTCTGGAAACACCATATATTTT. Protein product: CASSVVTNTGGSSGNTIYF. This sequence joins TRBV6-1 and TRBJ1-3; TRBD1 aligns across 8 bases. V lost 4 bases and J lost 0; bases outside the gene matches: 14. CDR1 is MNHNS and CDR2 is SASEGT in the germline V gene. The CDR3 is 19 residues long.

The chain couples TRBV25-1 to TRBJ1-2, with D perhaps TRBD1 (5 bases). This CDR3 has 14 amino acids. Germline V gene sequence: CDR1 MGHDK, CDR2 SYGVNS. Trimming took off 4 bases at V and 4 bases at J, with 13 bases between the two ends. CDR3 region: CASSGSTGGYGYTF. The CDR3 region has the DNA TGTGCCAGCAGTGGGTCGACGGGGGGCTATGGCTACACCTTC.

The count of this clone is one. At the DNA level, this CDR3 is encoded by other sequences in the same sample as well. The chain combines TRBV11-2 with TRBJ2-1, with D perhaps matching TRBD2 (5 bases). V was clipped by 5 bases and J by 6 bases, with 11 bases between them. There are 13 residues in the CDR3. Germline CDR1 is SGHAT and CDR2 is FQNNGV. In DNA form, the CDR3 reads TGTGCCAGCAGCCTCACTAGTTCCAATGAGCAGTTCTTC. The encoded protein is CASSLTSSNEQFF.

The chain has TRBV7-9 and TRBJ2-5; 7 bases align to TRBD2. Germline CDR1 SEHNR, CDR2 FQNEAQ (reference sequence). This CDR3 is 15 amino acids long. V shed 4 bases, J shed 5 bases, and the junction held 10 bases outside the gene matches. CDR3 DNA sequence: TGTGCCAGCAGCTCCGCGGCGGGGGTCGGGGAGACCCAGTACTTC. This gives the protein CASSSAAGVGETQYF.

This chain connects TRBV20-1 to TRBJ2-1, with 9 nucleotides matching TRBD2. Germline V gene data show CDR1 as DFQATT and CDR2 as SNEGSKA (reference sequence). The ends lost 3 bases at V and 7 bases at J; junction bases unmatched: 10. The CDR3 sequence is 15 residues long. Here the CDR3 DNA reads TGCAGTGCTAGTATGCGGGAGGGCCGGTGGAATGAGCAGTTCTTC. The encoded protein is CSASMREGRWNEQFF.

The chain is built from TRBV29-1 and TRBJ1-1, with D unresolved. CDR3 length: 11 residues. From germline, CDR1 is SQVTM and CDR2 ANQGSEA. Written as DNA, the CDR3 is TGCGGAGCTAAATTGAACACTGAAGCTTTCTTT. Encoded protein: CGAKLNTEAFF.

This clone has just one count. V gene TRBV7-7 combines with J gene TRBJ2-1; TRBD2 agrees at 11 bases. The CDR3 length is 15 residues. J gave up 9 bases and V 1 base, and 5 bases lay outside the gene matches. Germline values: CDR1 SSHAT, CDR2 FNYEAQ (reference sequence). CDR3 sequence (DNA): TGTGCCAGCAGCTTAGGGCTAGCGGGAGGTGGTGAGCAGTTCTTC. It specifies CASSLGLAGGGEQFF.

The V gene is TRBV15, the J gene TRBJ2-7; 12 bases line up with TRBD1. CDR1 and CDR2 (germline): LNHNV, YYDKDF (reference sequence). The V segment lost 1 base and the J segment 5 bases; nucleotides outside the gene matches: 3. The CDR3 has 15 residues. CDR3 in DNA: TGTGCCACCAGCAGAGCCGGGACAGGGGGCGACGAGCAGTACTTC. This gives the protein CATSRAGTGGDEQYF.

This clone was counted a single time. The genes are TRBV3-1 (or the pseudogene TRBV3-2) and TRBJ2-7; 10 bases line up with TRBD1. With V trimmed by 1 base and J by 4 bases, 4 bases remained unmatched. This CDR3 is built from 15 residues. The V gene's germline CDR1 is LGHDT and CDR2 YNNKEL (reference sequence). In DNA, the CDR3 is TGTGCCAGCAGCCAAGGGACAGGGGGAGTTTACGAGCAGTACTTC. Encoded protein: CASSQGTGGVYEQYF.

The chain recombines TRBV3-1 (or the pseudogene TRBV3-2) with TRBJ2-3; the match to TRBD1 covers 8 bases. With V trimmed by 1 base and J by 4 bases, 22 bases remained unmatched. CDR1 LGHDT and CDR2 YNNKEL come from the germline V gene (reference sequence). The CDR3 loop spans 21 amino acids. CDR3 nucleotide sequence: TGTGCCAGCAGCCAAGCTTTTTTGACAGGGGTAGTGTTGTTATCCGCAGATACGCAGTATTTT. Translated, it gives CASSQAFLTGVVLLSADTQYF.

This chain uses TRBV5-1 with TRBJ2-7; 14 nucleotides align to TRBD2. Germline trimming cut 3 bases from V and 2 bases from J; bases unmatched to any gene: 13. The CDR3 spans 19 residues. The germline V gene has CDR1 SGHRS and CDR2 YFSETQ. CDR3 loop: CASSSLTGTSGGLTYEQYF. CDR3 DNA: TGCGCCAGCAGCTCCTTAACCGGGACTAGCGGGGGACTAACCTACGAGCAGTACTTC.

This clone was detected a few times. The chain combines TRBV7-2 with TRBJ1-1; D is unclear. This CDR3 has 13 amino acids. V lost 4 bases to trimming and J lost 6 bases, with 12 bases between them. The V gene's germline CDR1 is SGHTA and CDR2 FQGNSA. The CDR3 DNA reads TGTGCCAGCAGCTCCCGTAATTCGGCTGAAGCTTTCTTT. Encoded protein: CASSSRNSAEAFF. Variable domain in full (rest from reference TRBV7-2 and TRBJ1-1): GAGVSQSPSNKVTEKGKDVELRCDPISGHTALYWYRQSLGQGLEFLIYFQGNSAPDKSGLPSDRFSAERTGGSVSTLTIQRTQQEDSAVYLCASSSRNSAEAFFGQGTRLTVV.

The CDR3 nucleotides read TGTGCCAGCAGCCGACAGGGGGCACGGGAAAAACTGTTTTTT. Amino acids: CASSRQGAREKLFF. The chain has TRBV3-1 (or the pseudogene TRBV3-2) and TRBJ1-4, with TRBD1 matching over 10 bases. Germline loops: CDR1 LGHDT, CDR2 YNNKEL (reference sequence). CDR3 length equals 14 residues. J gave up 8 bases and V 4 bases, and 4 bases lay outside the gene matches.